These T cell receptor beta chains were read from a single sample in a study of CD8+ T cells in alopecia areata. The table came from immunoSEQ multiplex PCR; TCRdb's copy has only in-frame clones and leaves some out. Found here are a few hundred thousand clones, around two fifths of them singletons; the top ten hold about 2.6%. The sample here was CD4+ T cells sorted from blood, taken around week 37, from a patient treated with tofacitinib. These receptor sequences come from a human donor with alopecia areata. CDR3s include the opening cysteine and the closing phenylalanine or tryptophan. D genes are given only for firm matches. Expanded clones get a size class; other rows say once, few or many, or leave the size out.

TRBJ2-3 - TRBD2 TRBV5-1 TGCGCCAGCAGCTTCAGTAGTGGCGGGAGCGGGGGCACAGATACGCAGTATTTT CASSFSSGGSGGTDTQYF
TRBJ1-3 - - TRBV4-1 TGCGCCAGCAGCCAAGGGGGATGGGATCCTTCTGGAAACACCATATATTTT CASSQGGWDPSGNTIYF
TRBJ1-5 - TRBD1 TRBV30 TGTGCCTGGAGTCCATCCGGGACAGTCAATCAGCCCCAGCATTTT CAWSPSGTVNQPQHF
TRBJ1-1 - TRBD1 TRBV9 TGTGCCAGCAGTCGTCAGGGGGTCCACACTGAAGCTTTCTTT CASSRQGVHTEAFF
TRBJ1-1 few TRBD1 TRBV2 TGTGCCAGCAGTATGACAGGGGCGACGAACACTGAAGCTTTCTTT CASSMTGATNTEAFF
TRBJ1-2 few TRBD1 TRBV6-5 TGTGCCAGCAGCCCACAGGGGTATGGTGGCTACACCTTC CASSPQGYGGYTF
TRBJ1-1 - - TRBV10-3 TGTGCCATCAGTGAGGGGGGTAAGAACACTGAAGCTTTCTTT CAISEGGKNTEAFF
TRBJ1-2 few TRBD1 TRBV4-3 TGCGCCAGCAGCCAAGATCCCCTTGACAGGGGGTCAGGCACCTTC CASSQDPLDRGSGTF
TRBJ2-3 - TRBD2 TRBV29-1 TGCAGCGTTGAATATGTACGGGGTAGCGGGAGTTTGAGAGATACGCAGTATTTT CSVEYVRGSGSLRDTQYF
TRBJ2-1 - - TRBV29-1 TGCAGCGTTGAACTCTTATCGCCGGGACGCCTATACAATGAGCAGTTCTTC CSVELLSPGRLYNEQFF
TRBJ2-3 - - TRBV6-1 TGTGCCAGCGAGAGTGTCGGCACAGATACGCAGTATTTT CASESVGTDTQYF
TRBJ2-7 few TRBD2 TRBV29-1 TGCAGCGTCCTACCTAGCGGGAGCTACGAGCAGTACTTC CSVLPSGSYEQYF
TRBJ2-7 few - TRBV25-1 TGTGCCAGCAGTACAAACCGCTACGAGCAGTACTTC CASSTNRYEQYF
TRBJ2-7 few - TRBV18 TGTGCCAGCTCACCGAAGCTGGACTACGAGCAGTACTTC CASSPKLDYEQYF
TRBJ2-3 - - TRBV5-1 TGCGCCAGCAGCCCGGGACACCTCACAGATACGCAGTATTTT CASSPGHLTDTQYF
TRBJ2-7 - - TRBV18 TGTGCCAGCTCACCACGAGACAGGCTCTACGAGCAGTACTTC CASSPRDRLYEQYF
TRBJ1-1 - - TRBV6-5 TGTGCCAGCAGTTACGGACAGAGCACTGAAGCTTTCTTT CASSYGQSTEAFF
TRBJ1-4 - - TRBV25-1 TGTGCCAGCGGGGGCGCGGGGAGTAATGAAAAACTGTTTTTT CASGGAGSNEKLFF
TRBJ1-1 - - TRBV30 TGTGCCTGGAGCCGTGTTAGGGTAGACACTGAAGCTTTCTTT CAWSRVRVDTEAFF
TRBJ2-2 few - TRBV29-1 TGCAGCGTTGTCGAGCACACCGGGGAGCTGTTTTTT CSVVEHTGELFF
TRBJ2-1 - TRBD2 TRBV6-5 TGTGCCGGACAGCGGGAGAGACGGAATGAGCAGTTCTTC CAGQRERRNEQFF
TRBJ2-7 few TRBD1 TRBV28 TGTGCCAGCAGTCTCCAGGGACAGGGGGCCCACGAGCAGTACTTC CASSLQGQGAHEQYF
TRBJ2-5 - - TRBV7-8 TGTGCCAGCAGCCGGGTGGAGACCCAGTACTTC CASSRVETQYF
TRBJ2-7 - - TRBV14 TGTGCCAGCAGCCGCCCCAAGGGTGGGGGGCGTTGGAACGAGCAGTACTTC CASSRPKGGGRWNEQYF
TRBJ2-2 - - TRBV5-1 TGCGCCAGCAGCTTGGTCAGGGACGCCGGGGAGCTGTTTTTT CASSLVRDAGELFF
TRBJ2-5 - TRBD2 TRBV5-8 TGTGCCAGCAGCTTGGAGAACGGTGCGGGAGGAGAGACCCAGTACTTC CASSLENGAGGETQYF
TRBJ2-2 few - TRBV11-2 TGTGCCAGCAGCTTCCATACCGGGGAGCTGTTTTTT CASSFHTGELFF
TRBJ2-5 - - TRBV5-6 TGTGCCAGCAGCTTGGCCCTAGCGCGGCAGACCCAGTACTTC CASSLALARQTQYF
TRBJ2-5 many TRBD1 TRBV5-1 TGCGCCAGCAGCTTGCCCCTTACAGGGGTAGGAGAGACCCAGTACTTC CASSLPLTGVGETQYF
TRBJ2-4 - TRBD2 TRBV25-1 TGTGCCAGCAGTCCGGGGAGGGACATTCAGTACTTC CASSPGRDIQYF
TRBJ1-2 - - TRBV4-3 TGCGCCAGCAGCCAAGCTAACTATGGCTACACCTTC CASSQANYGYTF
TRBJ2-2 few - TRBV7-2 TGTGCCAGCAGCCATGCCTCTCAGGGGACCGGGGAGCTGTTTTTT CASSHASQGTGELFF
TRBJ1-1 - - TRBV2 TGTGCCAGCAGTGAGAACAGGCACAACACTGAAGCTTTCTTT CASSENRHNTEAFF
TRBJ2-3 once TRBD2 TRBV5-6 TGTGCCAGCAGTACTAGCGGCACAGATACGCAGTATTTT CASSTSGTDTQYF
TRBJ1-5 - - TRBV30 TGTGCCTGGAGCTTAGGGCAGGATCAGCCCCAGCATTTT CAWSLGQDQPQHF
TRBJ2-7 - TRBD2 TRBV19 TGTGCCAGCAGAGCGGCGAATCTAGCGGGAGGGGGAAACTACGAGCAGTACTTC CASRAANLAGGGNYEQYF
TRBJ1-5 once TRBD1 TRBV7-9 TGTGCCAGCAGCTTTTCAGGGGGTCATCAGCCCCAGCATTTT CASSFSGGHQPQHF
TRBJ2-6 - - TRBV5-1 TGCGCCAGCAGCTTCGGGTCTGGGGCCAACGTCCTGACTTTC CASSFGSGANVLTF
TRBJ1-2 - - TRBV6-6 TGTGCCAGCAACTCCGCATCGGTAAAGGGCTACACCTTC CASNSASVKGYTF
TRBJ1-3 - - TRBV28 TGTGCCAGCAGTACAGGGTACTCTGGAAACACCATATATTTT CASSTGYSGNTIYF
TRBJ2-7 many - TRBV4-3 TGCGCCAGCAGCCAGCTACGGGACTCCTCCTACGAGCAGTACTTC CASSQLRDSSYEQYF
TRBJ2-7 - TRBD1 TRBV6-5 TGTGCCAGCAGTTGGGGGGGACAGGGGAACTACGAGCAGTACTTC CASSWGGQGNYEQYF
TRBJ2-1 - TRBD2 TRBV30 TGTGCCTGGAGTGTACGACTAGCGGGAGGCCGTGAGCAGTTCTTC CAWSVRLAGGREQFF
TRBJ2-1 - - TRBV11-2 TGTGCCAGCAGCTTAGGTCCCCAGGGACGGCGGCAGTTCTTC CASSLGPQGRRQFF
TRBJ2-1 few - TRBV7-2 TGTGCCAGCAGCCGCGGACGGGGATCCTACAATGAGCAGTTCTTC CASSRGRGSYNEQFF
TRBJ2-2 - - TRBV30 TGTGCCTGGAGTGTAAAGGGAGGCACCGGGGAGCTGTTTTTT CAWSVKGGTGELFF
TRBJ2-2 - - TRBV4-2 - CASSQRRDYLLALTPGSCFF
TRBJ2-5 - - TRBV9 TGTGCCAGCAGCCCGGACCAGTCGCCAGAGACCCAGTACTTC CASSPDQSPETQYF
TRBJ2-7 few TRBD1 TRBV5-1 TGCGCCAGCAGTCCGGACAGGAAGTACTTC CASSPDRKYF
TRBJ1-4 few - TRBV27 TGTGCCAGCAGTTTATTTGGTACAACTAATGAAAAACTGTTTTTT CASSLFGTTNEKLFF
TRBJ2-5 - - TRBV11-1 TGTGCCAGCAGCTCAGGGACCTTTCTGGGGACGTACTTC CASSSGTFLGTYF
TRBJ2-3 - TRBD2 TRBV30 TGTGCCTGGACCTCGTCCAGCGGGAGAACAGATACGCAGTATTTT CAWTSSSGRTDTQYF
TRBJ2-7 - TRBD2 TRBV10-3 TGTGCCATCAGCCCGGGACTAGCGGGTCTCTACGAGCAGTACTTC CAISPGLAGLYEQYF
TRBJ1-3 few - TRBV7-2 TGTGCCAGCAGCATCACCAGGGATCCTGGAAACACCATATATTTT CASSITRDPGNTIYF
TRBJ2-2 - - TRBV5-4 TGTGCCAGCAGCTTGGATCGGATAGACCCTCGTTACACCGGGGAGCTGTTTTTT CASSLDRIDPRYTGELFF
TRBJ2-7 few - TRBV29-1 TGCAGCGTTTCGAAGGCCTACGAGCAGTACTTC CSVSKAYEQYF
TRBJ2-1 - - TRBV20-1 TGCAGTGCTAGAGGAGTCCCGGAGCAGTTCTTC CSARGVPEQFF
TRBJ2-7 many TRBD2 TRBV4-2 TGTGCCAGCAGCCTTACCGGGACTAGCGGGAAGACCTACGAGCAGTACTTC CASSLTGTSGKTYEQYF